The source of this TCR beta chain is a study of blood T cell repertoires in COVID-19. Study-level information: Sources were T cells, B-cell-depleted T cells, or PBMCs; the material itself was cDNA or gDNA.

Repertoires were generated with immunoSEQ multiplex PCR, while TCRdb's copy carries only in-frame clones and drops some. Here the sample spans over 350,000 clones, around 89% being singletons. CDR1 and CDR2 (germline): LGHDT, YNNKEL (reference sequence). CDR3 length: 16 amino acids. The V gene end was trimmed by 1 base and the J gene end by 5 bases; junction bases not matched to a gene: 7. The V gene is TRBV3-1 (or the pseudogene TRBV3-2), the J gene TRBJ2-3; 9 positions agree with TRBD2. The material sequenced was peripheral blood. The receptor's source is a woman aged 30 to 39 with acute or convalescent COVID-19. In DNA form, the CDR3 reads TGTGCCAGCAGCCAAGCTGGCGGGGGGGTGGGAGATACGCAGTATTTT. Amino acid sequence: CASSQAGGGVGDTQYF.